The entry that follows covers one T cell receptor beta chain sequence. No antigen is known for it. Base qualities are not at hand, and no much larger clone is one base apart. This entry belongs to a study of blood T cell repertoires in COVID-19 (dated by TCRdb to between 2020 and 2021). Background on the whole study: The collaborator samples originated in the United States, Italy and Spain and spanned the acute and convalescent phases of COVID-19. The prospective study material was composed of cDNA or gDNA derived from T cells, B-cell-depleted T cells, or PBMCs. Deeply sampled blood TCRbeta repertoires from subjects exposed to, actively infected with, or recovered from COVID-19 were included in the dataset. A freely available public database, intended as a resource for researchers studying the immune response to SARS-CoV-2, is where the repertoires were released. The samples were drawn from two sources: the first 160 participants of the ongoing ImmuneRACE study, and about 1,300 subjects contributed by 6 global collaborators. The sample metadata nearly always contained a de-identified subject ID, COVID-19 status, age in years and sex. Where available, HLA class I and class II types were taken from metadata supplied by the sample provider and were not determined by assay-based typing.

General conclusions and limits of the study: The quantity of clinical and demographic metadata differed by source and by participant and was supplied without curation.

CDR1 and CDR2 are drawn from the germline V gene (reference sequence): SGHKS, YYEKEE. The CDR3 has 15 amino acids, counting the end cysteine and phenylalanine. CDR3 DNA only is kept here, 45 bases in frame from base 1. Germline trimming amounts to 2 bases on V and 0 bases on J, with 2 as the count of junction bases outside the gene matches. Participants in the prospective study were aged roughly 18 to 89 years, lived in about two dozen United States geographic areas, and enrolled through a virtual design. In the prospective study, participants were assigned to cohorts based on the clinical history participants reported in a screening survey and a study questionnaire. Each participant in the prospective study had whole blood, serum and a nasopharyngeal or oropharyngeal swab collected by mobile phlebotomists. Prospective study participants could optionally give additional blood draws and questionnaires over an approximately 2-month period. Blood samples from the prospective study were shipped frozen or at room temperature prior to DNA extraction.

TCRbeta CDR3 regions were amplified from genomic DNA by means of the immunoSEQ Assay, a bias-controlled multiplex PCR. Per the source publication's procedure: The number of nucleated cells in each sample was estimated from the amplification of reference gene primers within the assay. Sequence reads were collapsed and filtered to measure the absolute abundance of every unique TCRbeta CDR3 rearrangement. Productive Simpson clonality was computed per sample as the square root of Simpson's diversity index over productive rearrangements. TCRdb limited this immuneACCESS table to in-frame rearrangements with V and J called. A share of clones is missing; checked studies link under half to unresolved V genes, and the rest is unexplained. V and J calls plus clone size are reproduced from that table; the DNA served to infer D and trimming. The sample profile shows around 190,000 clones; approximately 86% of them were found once. The biggest ten clones account for 10% of the sample.

Source material: PBMCs or T cells enriched from blood (not recorded which). The clonotype was recovered from a man aged 18 to 30 with acute COVID-19. The rearranged segments are TRBV5-5 and TRBJ2-3; TRBD1 aligns with 8 central bases. CDR3 reads: CASSFRGQSTDTQYF. The base sequence is TGTGCCAGCAGCTTCAGGGGGCAAAGCACAGATACGCAGTATTTT.